These 21 T cell receptor beta chains originate from one sample sequenced in a study of post-analysis software for immune sequencing data. Regarding the study as a whole: TRBV segments more frequent in patients than in controls numbered several and included TRBV5-6, TRBV5-1 and TRBV20-1.

Their antigens are not known. cDNA libraries of TCR beta carried unique molecular identifiers. MiXCR was run by TCRdb on the PCR reads, yielding one entry per CDR3 protein. The sample lists 350,000 to 450,000 distinct CDR3 sequences, less than 40% occurring once. Sequences were obtained from blood. Receptor source: a girl aged 10 to 17 with multiple sclerosis.

The chain has TRBV12-3 or TRBV12-4 and TRBJ2-3; D not certain. The CDR3 has 14 amino acids. V was pared by 7 bases and J by 1 base, with 12 bases between. In DNA, the CDR3 is TGTGCCAGCACCTTGTGGGGTGGCACAGATACGCAGTATTTT. Its translation is CASTLWGGTDTQYF.

V and J are TRBV6-5 and TRBJ1-2, with D possibly being TRBD1 (6 bases). Germline values: CDR1 MNHEY, CDR2 SVGAGI. V was shortened by 2 bases and J by 6 bases, with 22 bases between the two germline ends. This CDR3 region has 17 residues. CDR3 in amino acids: CASSYLLTGTSRDGYTF. The CDR3 region has the DNA TGTGCCAGCAGTTACCTCTTGACCGGGACATCCCGGGATGGCTACACCTTC.

V gene TRBV7-2 combines with J gene TRBJ1-2, with 9 bases matching TRBD1. The CDR3 totals 15 residues. In germline, CDR1 is SGHTA, CDR2 FQGNSA. J lost 4 bases, V lost 3 bases, and 6 bases had no gene match. The CDR3 protein is CASSFGQGFSYGYTF. CDR3 bases: TGTGCCAGCAGCTTTGGACAGGGGTTCTCCTATGGCTACACCTTC.

In its sample, this clonotype was seen a few times. V gene TRBV7-9 combines with J gene TRBJ2-7, with 8 bases matching TRBD2. The CDR3 spans 15 residues. CDR1 and CDR2 (germline): SEHNR, FQNEAQ (reference sequence). V lost 2 bases to trimming and J lost 4 bases; unmatched junction nucleotides: 7. The CDR3 sequence is CASSLMAGGLYEQYF. In DNA form, the CDR3 reads TGTGCCAGCAGCTTAATGGCGGGGGGTCTATACGAGCAGTACTTC.

The table lists this clonotype with many counts. The chain couples TRBV12-3 or TRBV12-4 to TRBJ2-5; no definite D call. V was trimmed by 2 bases and J by 2 bases, leaving 9 bases between them. The CDR3 extends over 14 amino acids. CDR3 DNA sequence: TGTGCCAGCAGTTTATTTGCAGATCAAGAGACCCAGTACTTC. Translated: CASSLFADQETQYF.

This chain uses TRBV6-5 with TRBJ2-7; unclear D gene. The V end was cut by 3 bases, the J end by 5 bases, with 11 bases between. The CDR3 totals 13 residues. The germline V gene encodes CDR1 MNHEY and CDR2 SVGAGI. CDR3 DNA sequence: TGTGCCAGCAGTTATGGGCTACGGAACGAGCAGTACTTC. Encoded protein: CASSYGLRNEQYF.

As DNA, the CDR3 is TGTGCCAGCAACCCGACAGGAATAAGCTACAATGAGCAGTTCTTC. Its translation: CASNPTGISYNEQFF. J is TRBJ2-1 and V is TRBV2; D might be TRBD1 (6 bases). CDR1 and CDR2 (germline): SNHLY, FYNNEI. V was clipped by 7 bases and J by 3 bases, with 16 bases between them. The CDR3 covers 15 residues.

This clonotype was detected only a few times. J is TRBJ1-1 and V is TRBV29-1, with no clear D. V shed 7 bases and J shed 3 bases, with 15 bases lying between them. The CDR3 runs to 13 residues. Germline CDR1 reads SQVTM; CDR2 reads ANQGSEA. The CDR3 DNA is TGCAGCGGTCTTAGTCTTAGGGACACTGAAGCTTTCTTT. Amino acids: CSGLSLRDTEAFF.

In its sample, this clonotype was seen once. This rearrangement joins TRBV29-1 to TRBJ2-1; 9 nucleotides align to TRBD2. CDR1 is SQVTM, CDR2 ANQGSEA, per germline. Trimming removed 4 bases from V and 7 bases from J; junction bases left unmatched: 8. This CDR3 is 14 amino acids long. The CDR3, as DNA: TGCAGCGTTGTAGGCGGGGGGGCGAGGAATGAGCAGTTCTTC. It encodes CSVVGGGARNEQFF.

CDR3 in amino acids: CASSLGGAGDTQYF. DNA of the CDR3: TGTGCCAGCAGCTTAGGGGGGGCAGGAGATACGCAGTATTTT. V gene TRBV7-3 combines with J gene TRBJ2-3; tentative D call: TRBD2 (7 bases). V was cut by 2 bases and J by 5 bases, with 11 bases left in between. Germline V gene sequence: CDR1 SGHTA, CDR2 FQGTGA. This CDR3 has 14 residues.

Only a few counts were recorded for this clonotype. The rearrangement joins TRBV5-1 to TRBJ2-3; 7 nucleotides line up with TRBD2. Germline loops: CDR1 SGHRS, CDR2 YFSETQ. V gave up 0 bases and J gave up 3 bases; unmatched junction bases: 4. The CDR3 totals 15 residues. The CDR3 sequence is CASSLVVGGTDTQYF. As DNA, the CDR3 is TGCGCCAGCAGCTTGGTCGTGGGAGGGACAGATACGCAGTATTTT.

This chain links TRBV4-3 with TRBJ2-7; 10 bases fit TRBD2. Trimming cost V 4 bases and J 9 bases; bases outside gene matches: 15. This CDR3 is 16 amino acids long. Per germline, CDR1 LGHNA and CDR2 YSLEER. The chain's CDR3 is CASSPSASLAGRGQYF. CDR3 in DNA: TGCGCCAGCAGCCCCTCGGCCTCACTAGCGGGGAGAGGGCAGTACTTC.

Remarks on this clonotype: The germline gene is not matched at one end of the junction; a read error may be the cause. The V call is TRBV12-3 or TRBV12-4, the J call TRBJ2-7; a possible D gene is TRBD2 (6 bases). This CDR3 comprises 15 residues. The CDR3 spells CASSFPAGGSCEQYF. CDR3 DNA: TGTGCCAGCAGTTTCCCCGCCGGAGGGTCCTGCGAGCAGTACTTC.

This clonotype was recorded a few times. CDR3 in DNA: TGTGCCAGCAGCCCTAGTGATTCCTACGAGCAGTACTTC. Protein: CASSPSDSYEQYF. The chain carries TRBV5-4 and TRBJ2-7; D is undetermined. Germline V CDR1 and CDR2: SGHNT, YYREEE (reference sequence). This CDR3 spans 13 amino acids. Trimming removed 4 bases from V and 1 base from J, with 9 bases in between. The full variable domain, rest sourced from reference TRBV5-4 and TRBJ2-7, is ETGVTQSPTHLIKTRGQQVTLRCSSQSGHNTVSWYQQALGQGPQFIFQYYREEENGRGNFPPRFSGLQFPNYSSELNVNALELDDSALYLCASSPSDSYEQYFGPGTRLTVT.

To note about this clonotype: A read error is possible here, since a much larger clone lies one base away. The CDR3 spells CSVRGECSYEQYF. Written as DNA, the CDR3 is TGCAGCGTTAGAGGGGAATGCTCCTACGAGCAGTACTTC. This chain connects TRBV29-1 to TRBJ2-7, with D perhaps TRBD1 or TRBD2 (5 bases each). Trimming took 5 bases from V and 0 from J, leaving 11 bases between them. Germline CDR1 reads SQVTM; CDR2 reads ANQGSEA. The CDR3 spans 13 residues.

The J gene is TRBJ2-5, the V gene TRBV5-1; D possibly corresponds to TRBD1 (5 bases). V was trimmed by 3 bases and J by 1 base, leaving 7 bases between them. The CDR3 loop spans 13 amino acids. The germline gives CDR1 SGHRS, CDR2 YFSETQ. The DNA for the CDR3 is TGCGCCAGCAGCTCGACAGTCCAAGAGACCCAGTACTTC. It specifies CASSSTVQETQYF.

This clonotype appeared a few times. A much larger clonotype is one base distant, so this may be a read error. The chain carries TRBV20-1 and TRBJ1-5, with D tentatively TRBD1 (6 bases). The germline gives CDR1 DFQATT, CDR2 SNEGSKA (reference sequence). The CDR3 consists of 13 residues. The V gene lost 2 bases and the J gene lost 1 base, with 6 bases spanning the gap. The CDR3: CSARRGSNQPQHF. DNA for the CDR3: TGCAGTGCTAGAAGGGGGAGCAATCAGCCCCAGCATTTT.

V gene TRBV20-1 combines with J gene TRBJ1-5, with 7 bases identical to TRBD1. Germline V gene sequence: CDR1 DFQATT, CDR2 SNEGSKA (reference sequence). CDR3 length: 13 residues. V gave up 6 bases and J gave up 6 bases; unmatched junction bases: 8. The CDR3, as DNA: TGCAGTGCCAGACGACAGGGTCTTCAGCCCCAGCATTTT. Residues: CSARRQGLQPQHF.

Only a few counts were recorded for this clonotype. The rearrangement links TRBV3-1 to TRBJ1-2, with TRBD1 matching 9 bases. This CDR3 has 14 amino acids. With V trimmed by 5 bases and J by 4 bases, 5 bases remained unmatched. Germline V gives CDR1 LGHDT, CDR2 YNNKEL (reference sequence). The CDR3 loop reads CASSRRTGAYGYTF. The CDR3 DNA reads as TGTGCCAGCAGCAGAAGGACAGGGGCCTATGGCTACACCTTC.

This sequence joins TRBV3-1 and TRBJ2-7, with 8 bases that match TRBD2. Trimming cost V 6 bases and J 5 bases; bases outside gene matches: 9. This CDR3 spans 14 amino acids. The germline gives CDR1 LGHDT, CDR2 YNNKEL (reference sequence). The CDR3: CASSFSGAPHEQYF. For the CDR3, the DNA is TGTGCCAGCAGTTTTAGCGGGGCCCCCCACGAGCAGTACTTC.

The sample holds a few counts of this clonotype. This sequence joins TRBV3-1 and TRBJ2-5; D is uncertain. This CDR3 has 16 residues. CDR1 is LGHDT and CDR2 is YNNKEL in the germline V gene (reference sequence). Between the trimmed V and J ends, which lost 3 bases and 9 bases, there was a span of 23 bases. In DNA form, the CDR3 reads TGTGCCAGCAGCCATTTTATACGCGAACAAATCGAGGCCCAGTACTTC. This sequence encodes CASSHFIREQIEAQYF.